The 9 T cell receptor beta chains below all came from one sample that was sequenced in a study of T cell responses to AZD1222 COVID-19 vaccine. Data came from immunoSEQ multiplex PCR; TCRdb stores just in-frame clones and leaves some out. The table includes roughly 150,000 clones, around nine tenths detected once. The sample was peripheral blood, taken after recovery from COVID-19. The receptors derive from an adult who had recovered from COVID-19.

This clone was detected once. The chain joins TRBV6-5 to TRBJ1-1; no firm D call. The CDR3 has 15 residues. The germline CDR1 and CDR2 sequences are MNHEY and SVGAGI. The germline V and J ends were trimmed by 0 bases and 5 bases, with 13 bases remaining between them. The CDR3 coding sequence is TGTGCCAGCAGTTACTCGTTTTCAGTAACGACTGAAGCTTTCTTT. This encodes CASSYSFSVTTEAFF.

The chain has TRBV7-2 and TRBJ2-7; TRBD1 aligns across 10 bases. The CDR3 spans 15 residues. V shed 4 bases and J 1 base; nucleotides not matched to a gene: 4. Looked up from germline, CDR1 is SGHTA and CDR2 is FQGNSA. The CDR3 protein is CASSSWTGGSYEQYF. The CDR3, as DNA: TGTGCCAGCAGCTCGTGGACAGGGGGTTCCTACGAGCAGTACTTC. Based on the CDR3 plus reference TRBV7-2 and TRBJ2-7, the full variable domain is GAGVSQSPSNKVTEKGKDVELRCDPISGHTALYWYRQSLGQGLEFLIYFQGNSAPDKSGLPSDRFSAERTGGSVSTLTIQRTQQEDSAVYLCASSSWTGGSYEQYFGPGTRLTVT.

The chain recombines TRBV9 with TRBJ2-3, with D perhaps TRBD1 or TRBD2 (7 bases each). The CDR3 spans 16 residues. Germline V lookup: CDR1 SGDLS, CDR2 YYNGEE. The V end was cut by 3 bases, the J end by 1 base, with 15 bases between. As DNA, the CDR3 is TGTGCCAGCAGCGCCGAGGGAGGGGGCGGCACAGATACGCAGTATTTT. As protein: CASSAEGGGGTDTQYF.

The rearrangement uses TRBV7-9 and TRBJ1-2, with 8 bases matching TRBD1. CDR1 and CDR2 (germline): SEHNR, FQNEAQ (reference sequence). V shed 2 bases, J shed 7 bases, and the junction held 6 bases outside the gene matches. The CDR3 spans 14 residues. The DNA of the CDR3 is TGTGCCAGCAGCTTACAGGGGGCCTCCGGTGGCTACACCTTC. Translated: CASSLQGASGGYTF.

Written as DNA, the CDR3 is TGTGCCATCAGTGAGACAGGGGGCGTTGGCTACACCTTC. Its translation is CAISETGGVGYTF. The chain has TRBV10-3 and TRBJ1-2; 9 bases are a match to TRBD1. The germline V gene encodes CDR1 ENHRY and CDR2 SYGVKD. J was trimmed by 7 bases and V by 2 bases; bases with no gene match: 2. The CDR3 is 13 amino acids.

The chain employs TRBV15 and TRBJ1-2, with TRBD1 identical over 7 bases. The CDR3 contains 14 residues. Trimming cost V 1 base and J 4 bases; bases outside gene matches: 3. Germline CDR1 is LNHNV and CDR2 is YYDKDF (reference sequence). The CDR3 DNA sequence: TGTGCCACCAGCAGAGTAGACAGGGTCTATGGCTACACCTTC. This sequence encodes CATSRVDRVYGYTF.

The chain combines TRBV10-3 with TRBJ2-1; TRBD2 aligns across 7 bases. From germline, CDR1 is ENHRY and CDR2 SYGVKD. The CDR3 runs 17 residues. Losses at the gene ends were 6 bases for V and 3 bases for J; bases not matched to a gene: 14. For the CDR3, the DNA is TGTGCCATCAGAGGGGAGGGTTCGGTACTCCTCTACAATGAGCAGTTCTTC. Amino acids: CAIRGEGSVLLYNEQFF.

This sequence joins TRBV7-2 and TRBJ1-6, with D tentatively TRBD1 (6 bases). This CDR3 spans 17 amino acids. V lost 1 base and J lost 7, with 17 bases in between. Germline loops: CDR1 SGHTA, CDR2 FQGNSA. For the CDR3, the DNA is TGTGCCAGCAGCTTAGTAATCCTGGGGGCGGGGAATTCACCCCTCCACTTT. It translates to CASSLVILGAGNSPLHF.

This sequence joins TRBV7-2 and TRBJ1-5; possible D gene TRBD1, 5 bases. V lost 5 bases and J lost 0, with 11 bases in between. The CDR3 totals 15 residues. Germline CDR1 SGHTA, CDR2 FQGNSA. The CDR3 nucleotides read TGTGCCAGCAGCCCTGGGGGGTTTAGCAATCAGCCCCAGCATTTT. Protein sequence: CASSPGGFSNQPQHF.